This TCR beta chain emerged from a study of cytomegalovirus exposure and HLA in healthy donors. Study-wide findings and caveats: A later analysis reportedly identified an Asian-associated ancestry cluster as carrying fewer N-insertions than the approximately 620-donor mean. The study listed roughly 150 cytomegalovirus-associated TCR beta chains.

For this clone: The antigen remains undetermined.

60 Vbeta and 13 Jbeta primers were used in PCR. Study processing details: Per a later analysis, the number of unique TCR beta chains was some 75 million, of which about 11 million were shared. The assay was immunoSEQ multiplex PCR, and TCRdb's table has in-frame clones only and misses some. Clonal size and the V and J genes are those of that table, whereas D and trimming came from the DNA. Altogether approximately 100,000 clones are present, around 69% being singletons, with the ten largest covering under 4%. Germline V gene lookup returns CDR1 LGHNT and CDR2 FRNRAP. Trimming cost V 8 bases and J 4 bases, with 12 bases left between them. The CDR3 has 12 amino acids.

Sequences were obtained from PBMCs. The genes are TRBV12-5 and TRBJ2-7; D is undetermined. The clonotype comes from a young man in good health and CMV-seronegative. The CDR3 is CASSRVSYEQYF. The CDR3 nucleotides are TGTGCTAGTTCCCGGGTTTCGTACGAGCAGTACTTC.